These 14 T cell receptor beta chains originate from one sample sequenced in a study of regulatory T cells in long-lasting Graves disease. As to time point: newly diagnosed GD, antithyroid drugs for less than 3 months. Preparation of the TCR library used RNA extracted from PBMCs. iRepertoire HTBI primers and Arm-PCR of CDR3 regions built TCR beta libraries. One entry per CDR3 protein results from TCRdb running MiXCR on the multiplex PCR reads. The sample shows 440,000 or so distinct CDR3 sequences, under 15% of them seen only once. This sample also belongs to another study, concerning T cells in Graves' hyperthyroidism and ophthalmopathy.

Sample: peripheral blood mononuclear cells (PBMCs), taken at new diagnosis, from a patient treated with antithyroid drugs. The receptors derive from a woman aged 25 to 45 with Graves disease.

This clonotype has at least ten counts. The V call is TRBV20-1, the J call TRBJ1-5; 11 positions agree with TRBD1. The CDR3 is 15 residues long. The trim removed 1 base at V and 7 bases at J, leaving 6 bases unmatched. Germline CDR1 is DFQATT and CDR2 is SNEGSKA (reference sequence). CDR3 region: CSARVGTGGRQPQHF. Here the CDR3 DNA reads TGCAGTGCTAGAGTAGGGACAGGGGGTCGACAGCCCCAGCATTTT.

This clonotype was seen repeatedly, ten times or more. The rearrangement uses TRBV30 and TRBJ1-1; the D gene is possibly TRBD1 (6 bases). The V gene lost 2 bases and the J gene lost 5 bases, with 15 bases spanning the gap. The CDR3 spans 14 residues. Germline CDR1 is GTSNPN and CDR2 is SVGIG (reference sequence). This chain's CDR3 is CAWSRVRGGTEAFF. The CDR3 DNA is TGTGCCTGGAGTAGGGTGAGGGGGGGGACTGAAGCTTTCTTT.

This clonotype was detected ten times or more. The chain employs TRBV20-1 and TRBJ1-1, with unresolved D. CDR1 DFQATT and CDR2 SNEGSKA come from the germline V gene (reference sequence). The V end lost 3 bases, the J end lost 2 bases, and 13 bases lay between the germline ends. CDR3 length equals 14 residues. Written as DNA, the CDR3 is TGCAGTGCTAGGCGGGCCCCGGGAAACACTGAAGCTTTCTTT. Translating it yields CSARRAPGNTEAFF.

As for this clonotype: This may arise from a read error, as a much more abundant clone is one base away. This chain's CDR3 is CASSYGGGGGSEQFF. CDR3 DNA sequence: TGTGCCAGCAGTTACGGCGGGGGAGGGGGGAGTGAGCAGTTCTTC. The rearrangement links TRBV6-9 to TRBJ2-1, with D possibly being TRBD2 (7 bases). Germline V gene sequence: CDR1 MNHGY, CDR2 SVAAGI. With 3 bases removed from V and 9 bases from J, the gap between germline ends came to 18 bases. The CDR3 extends over 15 amino acids.

This clonotype occurred many times. V usage is TRBV3-1 and J usage is TRBJ2-7, with 11 bases lining up with TRBD2. Looked up from germline, CDR1 is LGHDT and CDR2 is YNNKEL (reference sequence). After removal of 1 base from V and 4 bases from J, the junction contained 6 bases not matched to a gene. CDR3 length: 16 residues. CDR3: CASSQVESSGRYEQYF. The CDR3 DNA follows: TGTGCCAGCAGCCAAGTTGAATCTAGCGGGAGGTACGAGCAGTACTTC.

There are many counts of this clonotype. The V call is TRBV28, the J call TRBJ1-5; D unclear. This CDR3 region has 15 residues. Germline V CDR1 and CDR2: MDHEN, SYDVKM. V was shortened by 5 bases and J by 4 bases, with 15 bases between the two germline ends. The CDR3 region has the DNA TGTGCCAGCAGTCCAGATAACCGCCGAAATCAGCCCCAGCATTTT. It codes for CASSPDNRRNQPQHF.

This clonotype was recorded many times. The V call is TRBV7-3, the J call TRBJ1-2, with 11 bases lining up with TRBD1. CDR1 and CDR2 (germline): SGHTA, FQGTGA. This CDR3 region has 14 residues. With 5 bases clipped from V and 6 bases from J, the junction kept 5 bases outside the gene matches. In DNA form, the CDR3 reads TGTGCCAGCAGCGCGGACAGGGGGCGCGATGGCTACACCTTC. Its protein is CASSADRGRDGYTF. The full variable domain, its missing parts supplied by reference TRBV7-3 and TRBJ1-2, is GAGVSQTPSNKVTEKGKYVELRCDPISGHTALYWYRQSLGQGPEFLIYFQGTGAADDSGLPNDRFFAVRPEGSVSTLKIQRTERGDSAVYLCASSADRGRDGYTFGSGTRLTVV.

This clonotype has ten or more counts. The V and J genes are TRBV10-3 and TRBJ2-5, with D uncertain. The CDR3 consists of 13 residues. V lost 3 bases to trimming and J lost 2 bases, with 7 bases between them. The germline V gene has CDR1 ENHRY and CDR2 SYGVKD. As DNA, the CDR3 is TGTGCCATCAGTGATACTTGGCAAGAGACCCAGTACTTC. This sequence encodes CAISDTWQETQYF.

The chain is built from TRBV7-6 and TRBJ1-1; no clear D. This CDR3 is built from 14 residues. Germline CDR1 is SGHVS and CDR2 is FNYEAQ. Trimming removed 4 bases from V and 1 base from J, with 10 bases in between. CDR3 DNA sequence: TGTGCCAGCAGCTATGGGAGTGGGAACACTGAAGCTTTCTTT. It codes for CASSYGSGNTEAFF.

This clonotype was seen repeatedly, ten times or more. The CDR3 reads CATQRETTDTQYF. CDR3 nucleotides: TGTGCTACCCAGCGGGAGACCACAGATACGCAGTATTTT. The genes are TRBV12-5 and TRBJ2-3; 8 nucleotides align to TRBD2. V lost 10 bases, J lost 2 bases, and 5 bases stayed unmatched. The CDR3 is 13 amino acids. Germline V gene data show CDR1 as LGHNT and CDR2 as FRNRAP.

This clonotype was seen repeatedly, ten times or more. This chain joins TRBV20-1 and TRBJ2-7, with 14 nucleotides matching TRBD2. The CDR3 spans 16 residues. The V gene's germline CDR1 is DFQATT and CDR2 SNEGSKA (reference sequence). Trimming at V came to 1 base and at J to 3 bases, leaving 5 bases not matched to a gene. The CDR3 DNA reads as TGCAGTGCTAGAGGTGGGACTAGCGGGAGCTACTACGAGCAGTACTTC. It yields the protein CSARGGTSGSYYEQYF.

The chain combines TRBV4-1 with TRBJ2-1; TRBD2 aligns across 10 bases. This CDR3 region has 22 residues. Germline CDR1 MGHRA, CDR2 YSYEKL. The V segment lost 2 bases and the J segment 4 bases; nucleotides outside the gene matches: 23. CDR3 amino acids: CASSQLEGGFGLAGVIYNEQFF. CDR3 sequence (DNA): TGCGCCAGCAGCCAATTAGAAGGGGGTTTCGGGCTAGCGGGAGTAATTTACAATGAGCAGTTCTTC.

V and J are TRBV3-1 and TRBJ2-7; 10 bases are a match to TRBD1. The CDR3 is made up of 13 amino acids. V dropped 3 bases and J dropped 7; count of bases not matched to a gene: 3. CDR1 is LGHDT and CDR2 is YNNKEL in the germline V gene (reference sequence). CDR3 bases: TGTGCCAGCAGCCAGACAGGGGGCCGGGAGCAGTACTTC. This sequence encodes CASSQTGGREQYF.

This clonotype was observed at least ten times. V is TRBV11-2 and J is TRBJ2-1; D may match TRBD1 or TRBD2 (6 bases each). The CDR3 spans 15 residues. Trimming pared 4 bases from V and 7 bases from J, leaving 17 bases between. Germline V CDR1 and CDR2: SGHAT, FQNNGV. CDR3 sequence: CASSSLRGLANEQFF. Here the CDR3 DNA reads TGTGCCAGCAGCTCCCTCCGGGGGCTAGCGAATGAGCAGTTCTTC. The variable domain in full, with the rest retrieved from reference TRBV11-2 and TRBJ2-1, is EAGVAQSPRYKIIEKRQSVAFWCNPISGHATLYWYQQILGQGPKLLIQFQNNGVVDDSQLPKDRFSAERLKGVDSTLKIQPAKLEDSAVYLCASSSLRGLANEQFFGPGTRLTVL.